This is a list of T cell receptor beta chains from one sample in a study of memory CD4+ T cells and cytomegalovirus serostatus. Sequencing was performed with immunoSEQ multiplex PCR; in TCRdb, only in-frame clones are kept and a portion is missing. This sample has approximately 52,000 clones, with 60% to 80% found just once. The sequencing sample was made of memory CD4+ T cells from blood. These receptors came from an adult in good health and CMV-seronegative. The CDR3 runs from the conserved cysteine through the conserved F or W. D genes are given only for firm matches. The size field is filled for only some rows; it gives once, few, many or a size class.

clone size	V gene	J gene	D gene	CDR3 DNA	CDR3 protein
-	TRBV6-1	TRBJ1-1	-	TGTGCCAGCAGTGAACCCCGGTTGACACTCGGCACTGAAGCTTTCTTT	CASSEPRLTLGTEAFF
-	TRBV19	TRBJ2-3	-	TGTGCCAGTAGTCAATCCTATGGGGGTACGCAGTATTTT	CASSQSYGGTQYF
-	TRBV9	TRBJ1-6	TRBD1	TGTGCCAGCAGCGTAGACGCAGGGACAGGAGGTTCACCCCTCCACTTT	CASSVDAGTGGSPLHF
few	TRBV6-5	TRBJ2-1	TRBD2	TGTGCCAGCAGTTACTCGGCGACTAGCGGGGTTAATGAGCAGTTCTTC	CASSYSATSGVNEQFF
-	TRBV5-5	TRBJ1-6	TRBD1	TGTGCCAGCAGCTCGATGGACAGGCGGAATTCACCCCTCCACTTT	CASSSMDRRNSPLHF
-	TRBV19	TRBJ1-5	-	TGTGCCACCCAGACGGAGTATAGCAATCAGCCCCAGCATTTT	CATQTEYSNQPQHF
medium-sized	TRBV18	TRBJ1-1	TRBD1	TGTGCCAGCTCACCAGGGGACAGGGTGAACACTGAAGCTTTCTTT	CASSPGDRVNTEAFF
-	TRBV11-3	TRBJ2-3	-	TGTGCCAGCAGCGAGCGACATCCGGGGGCAGATACGCAGTATTTT	CASSERHPGADTQYF
few	TRBV15	TRBJ2-3	TRBD2	TGTGCCACCAGCACTAGCGGGGGGGCGTCAGATACGCAGTATTTT	CATSTSGGASDTQYF
-	TRBV20-1	TRBJ1-3	-	TGCAGTGCTAGAGCTTTGGACACCATATATTTT	CSARALDTIYF
-	TRBV6-6	TRBJ1-5	TRBD1	TGTGCCAGCACCCAGGGGGGCCTGAATCAGCCCCAGCATTTT	CASTQGGLNQPQHF